The 28 T cell receptor beta chains given below trace back to one sample, sequenced in a study of beta chain features in type 1 diabetes. TCRB transcripts that were expressed got sequenced, as all of the isolated RNA had been reverse transcribed. The repertoire was sequenced with immunoSEQ multiplex PCR; TCRdb's copy has only in-frame clones and lacks some. The table has just over 450,000 clones, roughly 30% seen once. Specimen: naive CD4+ T cells from blood. These receptors all stem from a man younger than 35 in good health.

The V call is TRBV7-9, the J call TRBJ2-5; possible D gene TRBD2, 6 bases. Trimming cost V 5 bases and J 1 base, with 14 bases left between them. The CDR3 covers 15 residues. Germline loops: CDR1 SEHNR, CDR2 FQNEAQ (reference sequence). CDR3 sequence reads: CASSNSGATQETQYF. As DNA, the CDR3 is TGTGCCAGCAGCAATAGCGGAGCCACCCAAGAGACCCAGTACTTC.

This clone has just one count. The chain links TRBV28 to TRBJ2-3; 8 bases match TRBD2. The CDR3 sequence is 14 residues long. With 4 bases clipped from V and 4 bases from J, the junction kept 4 bases outside the gene matches. Germline V gene data show CDR1 as MDHEN and CDR2 as SYDVKM. Here the CDR3 reads CASSSAGDADTQYF. CDR3 nucleotides: TGTGCCAGCAGTTCAGCGGGGGACGCAGATACGCAGTATTTT.

This clone came up once. The J gene is TRBJ1-1, the V gene TRBV4-3; D remains ambiguous. Germline lookup yields CDR1 LGHNA and CDR2 YSLEER. V was shortened by 4 bases and J by 3 bases, with 15 bases between the two germline ends. The length of the CDR3 is 15 residues. The CDR3 sequence is CASSPPGFGDTEAFF. The CDR3 DNA sequence: TGCGCCAGCAGCCCACCGGGGTTCGGGGACACTGAAGCTTTCTTT.

V and J are TRBV2 and TRBJ1-2; a weak D match, TRBD1 (5 bases). Germline V CDR1 and CDR2: SNHLY, FYNNEI. The germline V and J ends were trimmed by 5 bases and 6 bases, with 13 bases remaining between them. The CDR3 runs 13 residues. The chain's CDR3 is CASSPGLSHGYTF. The CDR3 DNA reads TGTGCCAGCAGTCCGGGACTGTCGCATGGCTACACCTTC. Full variable domain (rest looked up from reference TRBV2 and TRBJ1-2): EPEVTQTPSHQVTQMGQEVILRCVPISNHLYFYWYRQILGQKVEFLVSFYNNEISEKSEIFDDQFSVERPDGSNFTLKIRSTKLEDSAMYFCASSPGLSHGYTFGSGTRLTVV.

V usage is TRBV19 and J usage is TRBJ2-7, with TRBD2 matching 8 bases. With 4 bases clipped from V and 6 bases from J, the junction kept 14 bases outside the gene matches. This CDR3 has 16 amino acids. Germline CDR1 and CDR2: LNHDA and SQIVND (reference sequence). CDR3 sequence reads: CASSKVASGPLGEQYF. The CDR3, as DNA: TGTGCCAGTAGTAAGGTCGCTAGCGGGCCCCTCGGCGAGCAGTACTTC.

The gene calls are TRBV9 and TRBJ2-6; a possible D gene is TRBD2 (5 bases). Germline V gene sequence: CDR1 SGDLS, CDR2 YYNGEE. The CDR3 is 18 residues long. V was cut by 0 bases and J by 2 bases, with 15 bases left in between. The CDR3, as DNA: TGTGCCAGCAGCGTAGATGAGGGTGTAGGCCCTGGGGCCAACGTCCTGACTTTC. Amino acids: CASSVDEGVGPGANVLTF.

The chain's CDR3 is CASSPDRGRGHEQFF. The DNA for the CDR3 is TGTGCCAGCAGTCCCGACAGGGGGCGAGGACATGAGCAGTTCTTC. J is TRBJ2-1 and V is TRBV27, with TRBD1 identical over 10 bases. Germline V gives CDR1 MNHEY, CDR2 SMNVEV (reference sequence). The CDR3 covers 15 residues. Trimming cost V 5 bases and J 8 bases; bases outside gene matches: 9.

This clone was counted only a few times. This chain connects TRBV29-1 to TRBJ1-2; D is possibly TRBD1 (5 bases). Per germline, CDR1 SQVTM and CDR2 ANQGSEA. CDR3 size: 12 residues. Deletions cut 7 bases from V and 4 bases from J, with 13 bases between. The DNA for the CDR3 is TGCAGCGCCACCCGGGGGAGCTATGGCTACACCTTC. The encoded protein is CSATRGSYGYTF.

As concerns this clone: Other DNA sequences of this sample code for an identical CDR3. V is TRBV9 and J is TRBJ2-3; 8 positions match TRBD2. Germline CDR1 SGDLS, CDR2 YYNGEE. V lost 0 bases and J lost 1; bases outside the gene matches: 1. This CDR3 is built from 15 residues. This chain's CDR3 is CASSVDSGGTDTQYF. DNA of the CDR3: TGTGCCAGCAGCGTAGATAGCGGGGGCACAGATACGCAGTATTTT.

This clone appeared a few times. The sample has other DNA sequences that encode this CDR3 too. The DNA of the CDR3 is TGTGCCTGGACAGCTTACAATGAGCAGTTCTTC. This codes for CAWTAYNEQFF. This chain links TRBV30 with TRBJ2-1; D remains unclear. The CDR3 is 11 residues long. Germline lookup yields CDR1 GTSNPN and CDR2 SVGIG (reference sequence). The V and J ends lost 4 bases and 4 bases respectively, with 5 bases between them.

This rearrangement joins TRBV9 to TRBJ1-2; 7 bases match TRBD1. The germline gives CDR1 SGDLS, CDR2 YYNGEE. V shed 4 bases and J 7 bases; nucleotides not matched to a gene: 7. The CDR3 is made up of 13 amino acids. CDR3 sequence reads: CASSYDRVTGYTF. CDR3 nucleotide sequence: TGTGCCAGCAGCTACGACAGGGTGACTGGCTACACCTTC.

This chain links TRBV27 with TRBJ2-6, with a tentative D call TRBD1 (5 bases). The V and J ends lost 5 bases and 4 bases respectively, with 12 bases between them. CDR3 length: 15 amino acids. Per the germline V gene, CDR1 is MNHEY and CDR2 is SMNVEV (reference sequence). The CDR3 DNA follows: TGTGCCAGCAGTCAGTGGGGCTCCGGGGCCAACGTCCTGACTTTC. Translated: CASSQWGSGANVLTF.

The V call is TRBV4-2, the J call TRBJ2-6; D not resolved. CDR1 and CDR2 from the germline V gene are LGHNA and YNFKEQ. V lost 6 bases and J lost 0, with 15 bases in between. This CDR3 is 17 amino acids long. The CDR3: CASRFAELPSGANVLTF. The DNA of the CDR3 is TGTGCCAGCAGATTCGCAGAACTTCCCTCTGGGGCCAACGTCCTGACTTTC.

This clone has just a few counts. The gene calls are TRBV30 and TRBJ1-5; 8 nucleotides match TRBD1. Trimming removed 2 bases from V and 6 bases from J; junction bases left unmatched: 9. Per germline, CDR1 GTSNPN and CDR2 SVGIG (reference sequence). This CDR3 has 15 amino acids. CDR3 protein: CAWSYRQGRSQPQHF. The CDR3 DNA reads as TGTGCCTGGAGTTACCGACAGGGGAGAAGTCAGCCCCAGCATTTT.

The rearrangement links TRBV2 to TRBJ1-2; maybe TRBD1 (5 bases). Per the germline V gene, CDR1 is SNHLY and CDR2 is FYNNEI. The CDR3 has 12 residues. The V end lost 6 bases, the J end lost 4 bases, and 9 bases lay between the germline ends. Written as DNA, the CDR3 is TGTGCCAGCAGGGAACAGGTCTATGGCTACACCTTC. Residues: CASREQVYGYTF.

The chain recombines TRBV30 with TRBJ1-1; 7 nucleotides match TRBD1. V shed 3 bases and J 6 bases; nucleotides not matched to a gene: 10. CDR1 is GTSNPN, CDR2 SVGIG, per germline (reference sequence). This CDR3 comprises 14 residues. CDR3 protein: CAWRRTGESAEAFF. CDR3 nucleotide sequence: TGTGCCTGGAGGCGAACAGGGGAGAGCGCTGAAGCTTTCTTT.

The genes are TRBV2 and TRBJ2-2; D gene uncertain. V was trimmed by 4 bases and J by 6 bases, leaving 6 bases between them. Looked up from germline, CDR1 is SNHLY and CDR2 is FYNNEI. The length of the CDR3 is 12 residues. CDR3 loop: CASSAESGELFF. CDR3 bases: TGTGCCAGCAGTGCCGAGTCCGGGGAGCTGTTTTTT.

The chain couples TRBV6-1 to TRBJ2-6; D perhaps matches TRBD2 (6 bases). CDR1 is MNHNS, CDR2 SASEGT, per germline. There are 14 residues in the CDR3. V was shortened by 6 bases and J by 2 bases, with 8 bases between the two germline ends. CDR3 residues: CASSWGAGANVLTF. In DNA form, the CDR3 reads TGTGCCAGCAGCTGGGGGGCTGGGGCCAACGTCCTGACTTTC.

In regard to this clone: Other DNA variants within this sample encode the same CDR3. The rearrangement uses TRBV5-1 and TRBJ2-7, with 10 bases aligning to TRBD2. Germline V gene data show CDR1 as SGHRS and CDR2 as YFSETQ. With V trimmed by 0 bases and J by 1 base, 1 base remained unmatched. There are 15 residues in the CDR3. The CDR3 coding sequence is TGCGCCAGCAGCTTGGGACTAGCGGGTTCCTACGAGCAGTACTTC. Its protein is CASSLGLAGSYEQYF.

Details on this clone: This specimen includes other DNA sequences encoding the same CDR3. The chain couples TRBV29-1 to TRBJ2-7; 8 bases are a match to TRBD1. Germline V gene lookup returns CDR1 SQVTM and CDR2 ANQGSEA. With 7 bases clipped from V and 4 bases from J, the junction kept 9 bases outside the gene matches. This CDR3 has 13 residues. Here the CDR3 reads CSARAGGKYEQYF. For the CDR3, the DNA is TGCAGCGCTCGGGCAGGGGGCAAGTACGAGCAGTACTTC.

V and J are TRBV4-3 and TRBJ2-1; D is uncertain. The V and J ends lost 0 bases and 1 base respectively, with 13 bases between them. This CDR3 region has 17 residues. Germline-derived CDR1 and CDR2 are LGHNA and YSLEER. The CDR3 nucleotides read TGCGCCAGCAGCCAAGATAGCTGGCGGTTTTCCTACAATGAGCAGTTCTTC. Translating gives CASSQDSWRFSYNEQFF.

As regards this clone: This same CDR3 is encoded by further DNA sequences in the sample. In DNA, the CDR3 is TGTGCCTGGAGTTCGGGTAGTGGAAACACCATATATTTT. It codes for CAWSSGSGNTIYF. The V call is TRBV30, the J call TRBJ1-3; D remains unclear. The CDR3 is made up of 13 amino acids. Germline V gene sequence: CDR1 GTSNPN, CDR2 SVGIG (reference sequence). Trimming stripped 2 bases from V and 3 bases from J, with 8 bases between.

The chain uses TRBV5-4 and TRBJ2-1, with D unresolved. Germline V gene lookup returns CDR1 SGHNT and CDR2 YYREEE (reference sequence). V lost 1 base and J lost 0, with 8 bases in between. CDR3 length: 15 amino acids. DNA for the CDR3: TGTGCCAGCAGCTTGACCCAGAGCTCCTACAATGAGCAGTTCTTC. Protein sequence: CASSLTQSSYNEQFF.

A few counts support this clone. The chain has TRBV30 and TRBJ2-3; tentative D call: TRBD2 (5 bases). The CDR3 totals 14 residues. Per germline, CDR1 GTSNPN and CDR2 SVGIG (reference sequence). The V end was cut by 4 bases, the J end by 2 bases, with 13 bases between. In DNA form, the CDR3 reads TGTGCCTGGACCACGGGATTGACCACAGATACGCAGTATTTT. This sequence encodes CAWTTGLTTDTQYF.

The gene calls are TRBV23-1 and TRBJ1-5, with unresolved D. TRBV23-1 is recorded as an ORF, its role being uncertain. The CDR3 is made up of 15 amino acids. V lost 0 bases and J 3 bases, leaving 9 bases between the germline ends. The CDR3 DNA is TGCGCCAGCAGTCAATCGACGTCATACAATCAGCCCCAGCATTTT. It codes for CASSQSTSYNQPQHF.

The rearrangement joins TRBV7-2 to TRBJ1-4; 7 bases are a match to TRBD1. Losses at the gene ends were 5 bases for V and 5 bases for J; bases not matched to a gene: 8. The CDR3 is 15 amino acids. CDR1 is SGHTA and CDR2 is FQGNSA in the germline V gene. The CDR3 DNA follows: TGTGCCAGCAGCCAATACAGGGGTTCAAATGAAAAACTGTTTTTT. It is translated as CASSQYRGSNEKLFF.

The chain employs TRBV9 and TRBJ2-1; D remains ambiguous. This CDR3 spans 15 amino acids. Trimming cost V 3 bases and J 5 bases, with 15 bases left between them. Germline V gene sequence: CDR1 SGDLS, CDR2 YYNGEE. CDR3 protein: CASSARFPENNEQFF. CDR3 DNA: TGTGCCAGCAGCGCCCGCTTCCCGGAGAACAATGAGCAGTTCTTC.

This clone appeared a few times. This CDR3 reads CASLAGGRETQYF. CDR3 DNA: TGTGCCAGTCTAGCGGGAGGGCGGGAGACCCAGTACTTC. The V call is TRBV28, the J call TRBJ2-5, with 12 bases matching TRBD2. This CDR3 contains 13 residues. After removal of 9 bases from V and 5 bases from J, the junction contained 4 bases not matched to a gene. The germline gives CDR1 MDHEN, CDR2 SYDVKM.